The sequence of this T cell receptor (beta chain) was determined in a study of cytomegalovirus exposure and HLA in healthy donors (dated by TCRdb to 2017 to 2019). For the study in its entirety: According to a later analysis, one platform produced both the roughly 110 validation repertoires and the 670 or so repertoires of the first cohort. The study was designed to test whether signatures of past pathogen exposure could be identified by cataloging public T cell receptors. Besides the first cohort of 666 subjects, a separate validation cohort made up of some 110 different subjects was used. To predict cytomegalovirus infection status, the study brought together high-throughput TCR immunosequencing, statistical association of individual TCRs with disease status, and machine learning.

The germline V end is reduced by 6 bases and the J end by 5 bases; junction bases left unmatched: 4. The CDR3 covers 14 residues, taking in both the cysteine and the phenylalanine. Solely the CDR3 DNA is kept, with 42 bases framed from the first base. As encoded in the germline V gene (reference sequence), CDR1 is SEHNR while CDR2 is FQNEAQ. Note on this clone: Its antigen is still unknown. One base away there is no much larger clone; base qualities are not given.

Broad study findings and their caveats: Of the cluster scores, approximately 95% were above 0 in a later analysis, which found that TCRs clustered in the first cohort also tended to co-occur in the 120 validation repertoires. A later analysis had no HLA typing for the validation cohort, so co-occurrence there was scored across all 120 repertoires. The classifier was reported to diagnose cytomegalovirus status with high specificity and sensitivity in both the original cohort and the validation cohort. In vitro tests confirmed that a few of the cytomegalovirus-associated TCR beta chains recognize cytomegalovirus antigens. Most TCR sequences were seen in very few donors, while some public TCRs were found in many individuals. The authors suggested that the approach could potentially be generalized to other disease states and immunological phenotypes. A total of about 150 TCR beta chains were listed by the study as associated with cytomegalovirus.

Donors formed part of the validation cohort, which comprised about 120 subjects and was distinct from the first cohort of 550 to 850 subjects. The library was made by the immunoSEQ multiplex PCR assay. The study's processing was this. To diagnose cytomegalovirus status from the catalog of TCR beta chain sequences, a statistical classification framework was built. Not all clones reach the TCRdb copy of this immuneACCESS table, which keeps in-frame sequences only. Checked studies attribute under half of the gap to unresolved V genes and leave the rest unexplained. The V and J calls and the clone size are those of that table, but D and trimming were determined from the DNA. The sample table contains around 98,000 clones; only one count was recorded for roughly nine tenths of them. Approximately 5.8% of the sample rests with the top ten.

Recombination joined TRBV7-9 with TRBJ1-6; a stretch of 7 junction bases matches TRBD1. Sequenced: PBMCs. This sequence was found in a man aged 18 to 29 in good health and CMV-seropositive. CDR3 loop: CASSYTGDNSPLHF. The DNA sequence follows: TGTGCCAGCAGTTACACAGGGGATAATTCACCCCTCCACTTT.